The rows below give T cell receptor beta chains drawn from one sample of a study of blood T cell repertoires in COVID-19. The assay was immunoSEQ multiplex PCR, and TCRdb's table has in-frame clones only and misses some. The profile shows some 200,000 clones, approximately 87% of them singletons. Material for sequencing was peripheral blood. These receptors all stem from a young woman who had recovered from COVID-19. Each CDR3 is given with its conserved first and last residue. Each record gives: clone size, V gene, D gene, J gene, CDR3 DNA, CDR3 protein. D genes are given only for firm matches. The size of a clone is reported for some rows only, either as once, few or many, or as a class for expanded clones.

clone_size: .; v_call: TRBV7-3; d_call: .; j_call: TRBJ1-1; cdr3_nt: TGTGCCAGCACCCTTACGGGGGGGGACACTGAAGCTTTCTTT; cdr3_aa: CASTLTGGDTEAFF
clone_size: .; v_call: TRBV29-1; d_call: .; j_call: TRBJ2-5; cdr3_nt: TGCAGCGTTGGGCGGTCCCTGGGTCGAAAGACCCAGTACTTC; cdr3_aa: CSVGRSLGRKTQYF
clone_size: .; v_call: TRBV9; d_call: TRBD2; j_call: TRBJ2-3; cdr3_nt: TGTGCCAGCAGCGTAGATGCGGGGGGAGGGACTAGCGGGAGTATTGGGACGCAGTATTTT; cdr3_aa: CASSVDAGGGTSGSIGTQYF
clone_size: .; v_call: TRBV4-3; d_call: .; j_call: TRBJ2-5; cdr3_nt: TGCGCCAGCAGCCAAGATGGGGGCCTGTGGGGCCAAGAGACCCAGTACTTC; cdr3_aa: CASSQDGGLWGQETQYF
clone_size: .; v_call: TRBV7-8; d_call: TRBD1; j_call: TRBJ1-2; cdr3_nt: TGTGCCAGCAGCTCAGGACAGGGGGCGGGCGGCTACACCTTC; cdr3_aa: CASSSGQGAGGYTF
clone_size: .; v_call: TRBV30; d_call: .; j_call: TRBJ1-2; cdr3_nt: TGTGCCTGGAGTGTAGCGGCGGGAGAACAAGGATATGGCTACACCTTC; cdr3_aa: CAWSVAAGEQGYGYTF
clone_size: .; v_call: TRBV4-1; d_call: TRBD2; j_call: TRBJ2-5; cdr3_nt: TGCGCCAGCAGCCAAATGCGGGGGAGTGGATTACAAGAGACCCAGTACTTC; cdr3_aa: CASSQMRGSGLQETQYF
clone_size: .; v_call: TRBV7-9; d_call: .; j_call: TRBJ2-5; cdr3_nt: TGTGCCAGCACCAACACGAGGACAGACCAAGAGACCCAGTACTTC; cdr3_aa: CASTNTRTDQETQYF
clone_size: .; v_call: TRBV27; d_call: TRBD1; j_call: TRBJ1-2; cdr3_nt: TGTGCCAGCATCCTTCTTCGGGACAGGGCTGGCTACACCTTC; cdr3_aa: CASILLRDRAGYTF
clone_size: .; v_call: TRBV2; d_call: TRBD1; j_call: TRBJ1-1; cdr3_nt: TGTGCCAGCAGGGCAGACAGGGGTAACACTGAAGCTTTCTTT; cdr3_aa: CASRADRGNTEAFF
clone_size: .; v_call: TRBV7-3; d_call: .; j_call: TRBJ1-1; cdr3_nt: TGTGCCAGCAGGGGGCCGGCAGTGAACACTGAAGCTTTCTTT; cdr3_aa: CASRGPAVNTEAFF
clone_size: .; v_call: TRBV7-9; d_call: .; j_call: TRBJ1-6; cdr3_nt: TGTGCCAGCAGCGCGGAGCAGCTTAATTCACCCCTCCACTTT; cdr3_aa: CASSAEQLNSPLHF
clone_size: .; v_call: TRBV4-2; d_call: .; j_call: TRBJ2-1; cdr3_nt: TGTGCCAGCAGCCCCAGGGGCGGGCCGTACAATGAGCAGTTCTTC; cdr3_aa: CASSPRGGPYNEQFF
clone_size: .; v_call: TRBV19; d_call: .; j_call: TRBJ2-2; cdr3_nt: TGTGCCAGTATCGATCTCCAGGTCACCGGGGAGCTGTTTTTT; cdr3_aa: CASIDLQVTGELFF
clone_size: few; v_call: TRBV11-1; d_call: TRBD2; j_call: TRBJ2-1; cdr3_nt: TGTGCCAGCAGCCCGGGACTAGCGGACAATGAGCAGTTCTTC; cdr3_aa: CASSPGLADNEQFF
clone_size: .; v_call: TRBV18; d_call: TRBD2; j_call: TRBJ2-2; cdr3_nt: TGTGCCAGCTCACCACCGGCGGGGGGGAACACCGGGGAGCTGTTTTTT; cdr3_aa: CASSPPAGGNTGELFF
clone_size: .; v_call: TRBV3-1/TRBV3-2; d_call: .; j_call: TRBJ1-4; cdr3_nt: TGTGCCAGCAGCCCTACCCTTCTCAGGCGTAATGAAAAACTGTTTTTT; cdr3_aa: CASSPTLLRRNEKLFF
clone_size: .; v_call: TRBV6-5; d_call: TRBD2; j_call: TRBJ2-2; cdr3_nt: TGTGCCAGCGGACTAGCGGGAGCCTACACCGGGGAGCTGTTTTTT; cdr3_aa: CASGLAGAYTGELFF
clone_size: .; v_call: TRBV6-5; d_call: .; j_call: TRBJ1-2; cdr3_nt: TGTGCCAGCAGTTACCGGGGTACTAACTATGGCTACACCTTC; cdr3_aa: CASSYRGTNYGYTF
clone_size: .; v_call: TRBV4-3; d_call: TRBD2; j_call: TRBJ2-3; cdr3_nt: TGCGCCAGCAGCCAAGATATAGCGGGAGGGCCCCGAGATACGCAGTATTTT; cdr3_aa: CASSQDIAGGPRDTQYF
clone_size: .; v_call: TRBV18; d_call: .; j_call: TRBJ1-2; cdr3_nt: TGTGCCAGCTCACCACCTCAGGGATGGGGCTATGGCTACACCTTC; cdr3_aa: CASSPPQGWGYGYTF
clone_size: .; v_call: TRBV27; d_call: .; j_call: TRBJ2-1; cdr3_nt: TGTGCCAGCAGTTTATTCGGGAGATACAATGAGCAGTTCTTC; cdr3_aa: CASSLFGRYNEQFF
clone_size: .; v_call: TRBV11-2; d_call: TRBD2; j_call: TRBJ2-7; cdr3_nt: TGTGCCAGCAGCCTCGGGACTAGCGGCTCCTACGAGCAGTACTTC; cdr3_aa: CASSLGTSGSYEQYF
clone_size: .; v_call: TRBV19; d_call: .; j_call: TRBJ1-1; cdr3_nt: TGTGCCAGTAGCGGACATCCGACAACTGAAGCTTTCTTT; cdr3_aa: CASSGHPTTEAFF